One sample yielded the 15 T cell receptor beta chains listed below, sequenced in a study of long-term antiretroviral therapy in people with HIV. A v3.0 immunoSEQ assay was performed at survey level. This table comes from immunoSEQ multiplex PCR, and its TCRdb copy is limited to in-frame clones, with some not included. The data contain about 25,000 clones, more than 75% of them seen just once; the ten biggest clones take up approximately 14%. Sequenced material: unsorted PBMCs, taken 2.9 years after starting antiretroviral therapy. The source of these receptors is a man aged 50 to 60 with HIV.

This rearrangement joins TRBV7-2 to TRBJ1-2; D perhaps matches TRBD1 (5 bases). Germline assignment: CDR1 SGHTA and CDR2 FQGNSA. There are 14 residues in the CDR3. V was shortened by 4 bases and J by 7 bases, with 16 bases between the two germline ends. The CDR3 region is CASSSRDGNSGYTF. CDR3 DNA: TGTGCCAGCAGCTCCCGGGACGGAAATTCTGGCTACACCTTC.

The rearrangement uses TRBV5-1 and TRBJ2-3; 12 bases are a match to TRBD2. Per germline, CDR1 SGHRS and CDR2 YFSETQ. The ends lost 0 bases at V and 5 bases at J; junction bases unmatched: 4. This CDR3 is 16 amino acids long. The CDR3 loop reads CASSLDASGGGDTQYF. Written as DNA, the CDR3 is TGCGCCAGCAGCTTGGACGCTAGCGGGGGGGGAGATACGCAGTATTTT.

This clone was seen only once. The V call is TRBV6-4, the J call TRBJ2-3; D remains ambiguous. There are 15 residues in the CDR3. The germline V and J ends were trimmed by 7 bases and 0 bases, with 14 bases remaining between them. Per germline, CDR1 MRHNA and CDR2 SNTAGT. The chain's CDR3 is CASTPEGHSTDTQYF. CDR3 nucleotide sequence: TGTGCCAGCACCCCGGAAGGGCATAGCACAGATACGCAGTATTTT.

This chain uses TRBV14 with TRBJ1-5, with D hard to call. The CDR3 extends over 16 amino acids. The germline CDR1 and CDR2 sequences are SGHDN and FVKESK. V lost 0 bases, J lost 9 bases, and 18 bases lay in between. This CDR3 reads CASSQETSPPKLPQHF. The CDR3 region has the DNA TGTGCCAGCAGCCAAGAAACATCGCCACCCAAACTGCCCCAGCATTTT.

The chain uses TRBV4-3 and TRBJ2-1; 9 nucleotides line up with TRBD2. V lost 0 bases to trimming and J lost 12 bases; unmatched junction nucleotides: 12. CDR1 and CDR2 from the germline V gene are LGHNA and YSLEER. The CDR3 spans 16 residues. The CDR3 is CASSQDASGVLFGQFF. In DNA, the CDR3 is TGCGCCAGCAGCCAAGATGCTAGCGGGGTTCTTTTTGGGCAGTTCTTC.

The chain is built from TRBV5-5 and TRBJ1-2; TRBD1 might be the D (6 bases). Germline lookup yields CDR1 SGHKS and CDR2 YYEKEE (reference sequence). Deletions cut 6 bases from V and 8 bases from J, with 32 bases between. CDR3 size: 18 residues. The chain's CDR3 is CASNLPPGNGGASTGYTF. The CDR3, as DNA: TGTGCCAGCAACCTTCCACCAGGGAATGGGGGGGCGTCTACGGGCTACACCTTC.

The chain links TRBV30 to TRBJ1-2, with D tentatively TRBD1 (6 bases). The V end lost 1 base, the J end lost 8 bases, and 11 bases lay between the germline ends. Looked up from germline, CDR1 is GTSNPN and CDR2 is SVGIG (reference sequence). The CDR3 runs 12 residues. The CDR3 coding sequence is TGTGCCTGGAGTGCAGGGGCTGTCGGCTACACCTTC. Translated: CAWSAGAVGYTF.

J is TRBJ2-5 and V is TRBV4-1, with TRBD2 matching 14 bases. After removal of 6 bases from V and 5 bases from J, the junction contained 8 bases not matched to a gene. Germline V gene sequence: CDR1 MGHRA, CDR2 YSYEKL. This CDR3 comprises 16 residues. In nucleotides, the CDR3 is TGCGCCAGCAGTGTGACTAGCGGGGGGGCCGGGGAGACCCAGTACTTC. Translation gives CASSVTSGGAGETQYF.

The J gene is TRBJ1-1, the V gene TRBV27, with D uncertain. This CDR3 has 14 amino acids. Germline lookup yields CDR1 MNHEY and CDR2 SMNVEV (reference sequence). V lost 8 bases and J lost 3, with 16 bases in between. The CDR3 loop reads CASRPAGGHTEAFF. The CDR3 DNA reads as TGTGCCAGCCGTCCGGCAGGAGGACACACTGAAGCTTTCTTT.

The CDR3 DNA follows: TGTGCCTGGAGTGTCGGGACAGTCAATCAGCCCCAGCATTTT. Protein sequence: CAWSVGTVNQPQHF. J is TRBJ1-5 and V is TRBV30; 7 bases map to TRBD1. Germline lookup yields CDR1 GTSNPN and CDR2 SVGIG (reference sequence). J was trimmed by 3 bases and V by 0 bases; bases with no gene match: 2. The CDR3 has 14 residues. Using reference TRBV30 and TRBJ1-5 for the parts outside the CDR3, the full variable domain is SQTIHQWPATLVQPVGSPLSLECTVEGTSNPNLYWYRQAAGRGLQLLFYSVGIGQISSEVPQNLSASRPQDRQFILSSKKLLLSDSGFYLCAWSVGTVNQPQHFGDGTRLSIL.

CDR3 bases: TGTGCCAGCAGTGAACAGGCGACAACTAATGAAAAACTGTTTTTT. Its protein product is CASSEQATTNEKLFF. V usage is TRBV25-1 and J usage is TRBJ1-4; D is uncertain. Germline CDR1 reads MGHDK; CDR2 reads SYGVNS. The CDR3 is 15 residues long. The V end lost 2 bases, the J end lost 0 bases, and 7 bases lay between the germline ends.

The V and J genes are TRBV14 and TRBJ2-1; TRBD1 might be the D (7 bases). The V and J ends lost 3 bases and 3 bases respectively, with 15 bases between them. The CDR3 length is 16 residues. Germline values: CDR1 SGHDN, CDR2 FVKESK. As DNA, the CDR3 is TGTGCCAGCAGCCAGCGCGGGACAGTTTTCTACAATGAGCAGTTCTTC. This translates into CASSQRGTVFYNEQFF.

The chain recombines TRBV19 with TRBJ1-2; 9 bases line up with TRBD1. After removal of 6 bases from V and 3 bases from J, the junction contained 11 bases not matched to a gene. The CDR3 is 16 amino acids. CDR1 and CDR2 from the germline V gene are LNHDA and SQIVND (reference sequence). CDR3 sequence: CASRPTGGVRDYGYTF. DNA for the CDR3: TGTGCCAGTAGACCGACAGGGGGAGTGCGTGACTATGGCTACACCTTC.

This chain joins TRBV7-2 and TRBJ2-1; 8 bases line up with TRBD2. The trim removed 1 base at V and 8 bases at J, leaving 7 bases unmatched. Germline CDR1 is SGHTA and CDR2 is FQGNSA. CDR3 length: 15 amino acids. The CDR3 loop reads CASSLGGLARDEQFF. The CDR3 region has the DNA TGTGCCAGCAGCTTAGGTGGACTAGCAAGGGATGAGCAGTTCTTC.

This clone appeared once. The chain joins TRBV6-6 to TRBJ1-5; 7 nucleotides agree with TRBD1. The CDR3 consists of 16 residues. Unmatched junction bases numbered 15, after V lost 5 bases and J lost 8 bases. CDR1 is MNHNY, CDR2 SVGAGI, per germline (reference sequence). The CDR3 sequence: CASSHLPPTGIEPQHF. DNA of the CDR3: TGTGCCAGCAGTCACCTCCCCCCGACAGGGATTGAGCCCCAGCATTTT.